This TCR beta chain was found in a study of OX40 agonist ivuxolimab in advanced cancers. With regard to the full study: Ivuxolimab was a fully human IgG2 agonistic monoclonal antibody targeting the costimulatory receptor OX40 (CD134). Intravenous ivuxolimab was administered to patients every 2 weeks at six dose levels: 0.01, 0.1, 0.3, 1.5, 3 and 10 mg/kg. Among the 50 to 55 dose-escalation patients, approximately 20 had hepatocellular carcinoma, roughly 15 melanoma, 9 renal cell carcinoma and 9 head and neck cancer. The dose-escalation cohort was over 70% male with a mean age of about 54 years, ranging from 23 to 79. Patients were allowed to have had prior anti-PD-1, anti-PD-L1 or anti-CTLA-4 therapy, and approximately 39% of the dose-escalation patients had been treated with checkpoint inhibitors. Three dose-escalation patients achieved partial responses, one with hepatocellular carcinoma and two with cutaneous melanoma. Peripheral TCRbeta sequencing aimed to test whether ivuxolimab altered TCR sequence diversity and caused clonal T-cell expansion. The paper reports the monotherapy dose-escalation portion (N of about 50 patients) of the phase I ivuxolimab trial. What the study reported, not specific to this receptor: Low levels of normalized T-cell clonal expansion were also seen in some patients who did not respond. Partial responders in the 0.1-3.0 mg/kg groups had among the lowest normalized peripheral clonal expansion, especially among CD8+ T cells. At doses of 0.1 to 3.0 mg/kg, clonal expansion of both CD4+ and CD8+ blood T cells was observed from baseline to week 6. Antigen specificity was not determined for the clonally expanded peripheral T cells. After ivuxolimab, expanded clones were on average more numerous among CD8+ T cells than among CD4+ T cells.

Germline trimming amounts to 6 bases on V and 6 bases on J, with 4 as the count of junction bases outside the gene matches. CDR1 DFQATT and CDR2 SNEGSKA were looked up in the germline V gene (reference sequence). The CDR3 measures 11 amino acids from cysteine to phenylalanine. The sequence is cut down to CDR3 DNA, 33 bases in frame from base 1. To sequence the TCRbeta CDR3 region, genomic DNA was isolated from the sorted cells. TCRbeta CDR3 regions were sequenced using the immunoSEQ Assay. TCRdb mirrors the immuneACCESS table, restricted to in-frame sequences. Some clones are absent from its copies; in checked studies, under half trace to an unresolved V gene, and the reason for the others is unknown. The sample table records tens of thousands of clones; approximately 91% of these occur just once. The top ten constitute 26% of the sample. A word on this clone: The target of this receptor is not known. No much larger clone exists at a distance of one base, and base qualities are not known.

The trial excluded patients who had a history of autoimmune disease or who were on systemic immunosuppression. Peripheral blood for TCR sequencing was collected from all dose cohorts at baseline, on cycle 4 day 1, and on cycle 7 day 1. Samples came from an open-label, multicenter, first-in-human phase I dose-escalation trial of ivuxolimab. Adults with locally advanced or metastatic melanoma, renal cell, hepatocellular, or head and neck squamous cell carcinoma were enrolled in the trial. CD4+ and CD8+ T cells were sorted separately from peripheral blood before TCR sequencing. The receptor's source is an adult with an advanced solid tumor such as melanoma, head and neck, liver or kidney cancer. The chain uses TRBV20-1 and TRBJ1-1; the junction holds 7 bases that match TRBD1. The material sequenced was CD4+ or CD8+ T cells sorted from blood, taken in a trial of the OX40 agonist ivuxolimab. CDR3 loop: CSAPGGPEAFF. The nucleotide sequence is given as TGCAGTGCCCCAGGGGGTCCTGAAGCTTTCTTT.